This TCR beta chain was documented in a study of cytomegalovirus exposure and HLA in healthy donors. Findings and caveats of the study: The study labeled about 160 TCR beta chains cytomegalovirus-associated. First-cohort TCR clusters were later found to tend to co-occur in the approximately 110 validation repertoires.

Assay used: immunoSEQ multiplex PCR; TCRdb lists only in-frame clones, some missing. Found here are hundreds of thousands of clones, 80% to 90% of them singletons; the top ten hold roughly 0.82%. The CDR3 consists of 14 residues. Germline V lookup: CDR1 MNHEY, CDR2 SVGAGI. V was clipped by 6 bases and J by 7 bases; unmatched bases: 7. Concerning this clone itself: Its matching antigen is unknown.

The chain couples TRBV6-5 to TRBJ1-4, with TRBD1 matching over 8 bases. Sequencing was done on a sample of PBMCs. This clonotype was obtained from a woman under 30 in good health and CMV-seronegative. The CDR3 loop is CASRNTGGGEKLFF. The CDR3 DNA reads as TGTGCCAGCAGAAATACAGGGGGTGGTGAAAAACTGTTTTTT.